This T cell receptor beta chain comes out of a study of identical twins. Study outcomes and limitations: Weaker excess twin sharing was seen among beta out-of-frame sequences. Beta clonotypes that were abundant in cord blood contained fewer insertions, a pattern absent from memory repertoires.

There were only healthy Caucasians among the donors. The CDR3 covers 14 residues. V lost 0 bases, J lost 4 bases, and 1 base stayed unmatched. From germline, CDR1 is MGHDK and CDR2 SYGVNS. TCRdb re-analysed the 5' RACE reads in MiXCR, keeping a single row per CDR3 protein. Among a few hundred thousand distinct CDR3 sequences, more than 9% were seen once, and the ten largest hold around 6.9%. In this sample, this clonotype turned up a few times. Its matching antigen is unknown. The same data also went into a second study, on yellow fever vaccine responses in identical twins.

Sequenced material: CD8+ T cells sorted from blood. This chain connects TRBV25-1 to TRBJ2-5; 8 bases are a match to TRBD1. The TCR was taken from a woman aged 18-29 years in good health. CDR3 DNA: TGTGCCAGCAGTGAATATCAGGGGGCAGAGACCCAGTACTTC. This codes for CASSEYQGAETQYF.